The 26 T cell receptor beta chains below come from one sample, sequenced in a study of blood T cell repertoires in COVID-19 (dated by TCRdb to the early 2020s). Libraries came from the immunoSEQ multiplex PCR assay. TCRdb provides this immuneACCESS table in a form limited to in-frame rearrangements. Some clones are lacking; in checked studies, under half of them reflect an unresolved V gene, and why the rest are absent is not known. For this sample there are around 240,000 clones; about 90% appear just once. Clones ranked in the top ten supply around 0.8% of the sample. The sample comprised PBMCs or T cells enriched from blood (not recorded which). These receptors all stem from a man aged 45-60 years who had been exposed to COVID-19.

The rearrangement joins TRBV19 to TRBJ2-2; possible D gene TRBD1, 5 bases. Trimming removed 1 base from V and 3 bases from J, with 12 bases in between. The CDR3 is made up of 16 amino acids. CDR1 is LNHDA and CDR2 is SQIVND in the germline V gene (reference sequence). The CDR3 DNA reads TGTGCCAGTAGTATAGGGAGCAGGGTCTACACCGGGGAGCTGTTTTTT. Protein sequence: CASSIGSRVYTGELFF.

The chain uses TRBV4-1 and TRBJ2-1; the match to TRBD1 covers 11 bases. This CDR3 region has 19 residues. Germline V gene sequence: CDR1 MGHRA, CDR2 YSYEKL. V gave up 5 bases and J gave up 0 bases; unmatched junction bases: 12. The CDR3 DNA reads TGCGCCAGCAGCTCTCGGACAGGGGGCGTTTTCTCCTCCTACAATGAGCAGTTCTTC. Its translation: CASSSRTGGVFSSYNEQFF.

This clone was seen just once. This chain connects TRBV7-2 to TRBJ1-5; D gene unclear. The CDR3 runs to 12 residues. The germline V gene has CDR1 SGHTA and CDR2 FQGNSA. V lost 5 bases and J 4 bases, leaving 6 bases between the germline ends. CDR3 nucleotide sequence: TGTGCCAGCAGCCCCTTTAATCAGCCCCAGCATTTT. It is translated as CASSPFNQPQHF.

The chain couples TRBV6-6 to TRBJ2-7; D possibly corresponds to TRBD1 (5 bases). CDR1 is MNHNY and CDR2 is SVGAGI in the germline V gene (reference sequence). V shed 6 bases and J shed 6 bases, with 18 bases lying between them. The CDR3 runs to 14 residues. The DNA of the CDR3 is TGTGCCAGCAGCTACCGACAGTCTGGGGTCGAGCAGTACGTC. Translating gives CASSYRQSGVEQYV.

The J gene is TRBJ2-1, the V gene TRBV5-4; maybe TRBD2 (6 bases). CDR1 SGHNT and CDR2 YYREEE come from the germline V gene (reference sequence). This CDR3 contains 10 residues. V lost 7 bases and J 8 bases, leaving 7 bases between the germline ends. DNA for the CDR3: TGTGCCAGCGGGACTTATGAGCAGTTCTTC. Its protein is CASGTYEQFF.

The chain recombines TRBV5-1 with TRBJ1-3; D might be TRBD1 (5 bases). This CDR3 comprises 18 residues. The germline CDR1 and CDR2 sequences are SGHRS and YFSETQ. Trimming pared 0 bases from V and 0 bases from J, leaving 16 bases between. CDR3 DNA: TGCGCCAGCAGCTTGGGAGGACAAGGTCTGCACTCTGGAAACACCATATATTTT. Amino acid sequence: CASSLGGQGLHSGNTIYF.

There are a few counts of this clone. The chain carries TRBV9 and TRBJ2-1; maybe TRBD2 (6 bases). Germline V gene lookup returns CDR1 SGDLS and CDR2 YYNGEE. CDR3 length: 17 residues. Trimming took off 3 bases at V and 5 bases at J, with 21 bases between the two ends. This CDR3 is CASSAGRRDLGDNEQFF. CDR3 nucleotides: TGTGCCAGCAGCGCCGGGCGACGGGACTTAGGGGACAATGAGCAGTTCTTC. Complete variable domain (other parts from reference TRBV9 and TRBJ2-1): DSGVTQTPKHLITATGQRVTLRCSPRSGDLSVYWYQQSLDQGLQFLIQYYNGEERAKGNILERFSAQQFPDLHSELNLSSLELGDSALYFCASSAGRRDLGDNEQFFGPGTRLTVL.

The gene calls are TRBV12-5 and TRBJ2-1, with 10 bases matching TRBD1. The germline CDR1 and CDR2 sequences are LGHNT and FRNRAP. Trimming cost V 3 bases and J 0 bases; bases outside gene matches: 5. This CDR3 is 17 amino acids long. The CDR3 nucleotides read TGTGCTAGTGGTTTAGGACAGGGGGGATACTCCTACAATGAGCAGTTCTTC. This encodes CASGLGQGGYSYNEQFF.

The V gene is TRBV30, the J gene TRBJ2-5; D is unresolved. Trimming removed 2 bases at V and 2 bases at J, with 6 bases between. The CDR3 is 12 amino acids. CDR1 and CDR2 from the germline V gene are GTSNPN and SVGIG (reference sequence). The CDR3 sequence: CAWSQQQETQYF. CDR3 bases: TGTGCCTGGAGTCAACAGCAAGAGACCCAGTACTTC.

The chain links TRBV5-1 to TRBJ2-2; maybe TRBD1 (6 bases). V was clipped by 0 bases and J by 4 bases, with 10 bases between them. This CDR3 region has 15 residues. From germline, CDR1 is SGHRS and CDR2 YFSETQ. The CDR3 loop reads CASSLVGASTGELFF. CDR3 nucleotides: TGCGCCAGCAGCTTGGTGGGGGCATCCACCGGGGAGCTGTTTTTT.

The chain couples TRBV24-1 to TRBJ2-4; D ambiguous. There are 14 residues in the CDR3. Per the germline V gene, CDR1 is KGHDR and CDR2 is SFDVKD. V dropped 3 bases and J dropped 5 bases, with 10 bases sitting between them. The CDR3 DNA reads TGTGCCACCAGTGATGTAGCCGTGGAAAACATTCAGTACTTC. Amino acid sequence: CATSDVAVENIQYF.

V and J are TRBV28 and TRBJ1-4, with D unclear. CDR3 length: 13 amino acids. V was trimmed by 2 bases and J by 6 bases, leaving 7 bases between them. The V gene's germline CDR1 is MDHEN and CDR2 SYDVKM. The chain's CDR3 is CASSLGQDEKLFF. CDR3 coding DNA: TGTGCCAGCAGTTTAGGGCAGGATGAAAAACTGTTTTTT.

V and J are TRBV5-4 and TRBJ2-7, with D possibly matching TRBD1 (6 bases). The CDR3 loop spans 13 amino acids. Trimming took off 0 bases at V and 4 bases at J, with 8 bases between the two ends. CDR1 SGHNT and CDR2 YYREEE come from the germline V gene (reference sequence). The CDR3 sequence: CASSLGTDYEQYF. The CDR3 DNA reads TGTGCCAGCAGCTTGGGGACAGATTACGAGCAGTACTTC.

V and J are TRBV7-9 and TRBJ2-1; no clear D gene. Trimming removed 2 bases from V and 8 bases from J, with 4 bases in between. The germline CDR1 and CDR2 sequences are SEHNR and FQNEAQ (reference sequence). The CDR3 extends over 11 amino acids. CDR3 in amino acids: CASSLSYEQFF. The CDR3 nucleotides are TGTGCCAGCAGCTTAAGCTATGAGCAGTTCTTC.

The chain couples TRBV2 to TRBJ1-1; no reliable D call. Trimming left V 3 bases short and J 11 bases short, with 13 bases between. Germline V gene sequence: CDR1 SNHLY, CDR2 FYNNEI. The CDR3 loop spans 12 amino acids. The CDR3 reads CASSESRLRAFF. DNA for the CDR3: TGTGCCAGCAGTGAGTCCAGGCTTAGGGCTTTCTTT.

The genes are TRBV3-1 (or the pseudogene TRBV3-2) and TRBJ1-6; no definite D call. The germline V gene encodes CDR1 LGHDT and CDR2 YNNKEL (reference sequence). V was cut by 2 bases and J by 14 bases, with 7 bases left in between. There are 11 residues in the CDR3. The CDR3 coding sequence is TGTGCCAGCAGCCAACGGGGAACCCTCCACTTT. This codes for CASSQRGTLHF.

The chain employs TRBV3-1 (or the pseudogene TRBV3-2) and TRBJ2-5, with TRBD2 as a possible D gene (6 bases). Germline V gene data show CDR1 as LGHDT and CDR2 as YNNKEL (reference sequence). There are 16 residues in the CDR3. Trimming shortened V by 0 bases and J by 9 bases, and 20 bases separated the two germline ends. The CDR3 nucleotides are TGTGCCAGCAGCCAAGATCCATCACGCGGGCAGCGGGCCCAGTACTTC. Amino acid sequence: CASSQDPSRGQRAQYF.

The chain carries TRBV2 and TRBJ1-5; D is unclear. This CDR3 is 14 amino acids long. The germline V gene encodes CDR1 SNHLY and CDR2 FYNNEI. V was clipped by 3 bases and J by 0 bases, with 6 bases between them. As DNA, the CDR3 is TGTGCCAGCAGTGACCAGGATAGCAATCAGCCCCAGCATTTT. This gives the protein CASSDQDSNQPQHF.

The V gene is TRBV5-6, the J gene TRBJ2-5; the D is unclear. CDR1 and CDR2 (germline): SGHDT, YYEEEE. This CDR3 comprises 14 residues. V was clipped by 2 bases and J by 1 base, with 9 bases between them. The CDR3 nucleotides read TGTGCCAGCAGCTTAATACCTACCCAAGAGACCCAGTACTTC. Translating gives CASSLIPTQETQYF.

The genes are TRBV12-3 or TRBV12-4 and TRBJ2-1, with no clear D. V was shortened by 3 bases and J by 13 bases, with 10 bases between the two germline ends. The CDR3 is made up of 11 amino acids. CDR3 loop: CASSLGPGQFF. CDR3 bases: TGTGCCAGCAGTTTGGGCCCTGGACAGTTCTTC.

This CDR3 reads CATRPDNNYGYTF. The CDR3 DNA reads as TGTGCCACCCGGCCGGACAACAACTATGGCTACACCTTC. This chain links TRBV24-1 with TRBJ1-2, with TRBD1 as a possible D gene (5 bases). The germline V gene encodes CDR1 KGHDR and CDR2 SFDVKD. The CDR3 loop spans 13 amino acids. Trimming took 9 bases from V and 2 from J, leaving 12 bases between them.

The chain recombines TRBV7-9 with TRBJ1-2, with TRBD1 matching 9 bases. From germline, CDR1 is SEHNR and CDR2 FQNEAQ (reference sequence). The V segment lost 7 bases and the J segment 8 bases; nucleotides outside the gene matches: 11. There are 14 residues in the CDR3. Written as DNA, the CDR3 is TGTGCCAGCACCGTTGGACAGGGGCGATGGGGCTACACCTTC. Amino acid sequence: CASTVGQGRWGYTF.

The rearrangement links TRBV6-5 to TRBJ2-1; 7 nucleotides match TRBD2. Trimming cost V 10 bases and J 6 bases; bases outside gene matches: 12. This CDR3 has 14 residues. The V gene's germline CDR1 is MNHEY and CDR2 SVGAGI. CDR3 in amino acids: CANGLGLTFNEQFF. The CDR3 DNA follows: TGTGCCAACGGACTAGGGTTAACATTCAATGAGCAGTTCTTC.

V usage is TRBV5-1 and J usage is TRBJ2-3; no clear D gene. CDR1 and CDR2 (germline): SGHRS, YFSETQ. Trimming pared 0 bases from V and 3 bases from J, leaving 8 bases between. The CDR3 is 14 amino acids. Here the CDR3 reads CASSLVERTDTQYF. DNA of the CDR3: TGCGCCAGCAGCTTGGTGGAGAGGACAGATACGCAGTATTTT.

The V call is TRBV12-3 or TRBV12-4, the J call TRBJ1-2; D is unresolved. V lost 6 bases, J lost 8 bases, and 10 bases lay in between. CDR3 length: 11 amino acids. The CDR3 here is CASSPLSGYTF. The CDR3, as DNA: TGTGCCAGCAGCCCGCTTAGCGGCTACACCTTC.

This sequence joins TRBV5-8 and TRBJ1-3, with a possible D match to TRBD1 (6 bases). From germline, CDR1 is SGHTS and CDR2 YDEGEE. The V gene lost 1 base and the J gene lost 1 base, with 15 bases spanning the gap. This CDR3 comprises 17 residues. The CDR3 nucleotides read TGTGCCAGCAGCTTGACAGGGACGCGCGAATCTGGAAACACCATATATTTT. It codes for CASSLTGTRESGNTIYF.